The rows below give T cell receptor beta chains drawn from one sample of a study of shared clonotypes between healthy human individuals. TCRdb's copy holds only in-frame clones and misses some; the assay was immunoSEQ multiplex PCR. In the table there are 2 million to 2.5 million clones, about nine tenths of which are singletons. Specimen: naive CD4+ T cells from PBMCs. The receptors were sampled from a man younger than 35 in good health. Some clones in this sample may be carry-over from other donors' samples. Each CDR3 is given with its conserved first and last residue. A D gene is named only where the DNA matches it firmly.

D: -
V: TRBV14
length: 15
J: TRBJ2-7
DNA: TGTGCCAGCAGCCAAGCCCCAAGAGTAGGCGACGAGCAGTACTTC
CDR3: CASSQAPRVGDEQYF

D: -
V: TRBV28
length: 16
J: TRBJ2-2
DNA: TGTGCCAGCAGAACAACTGGGACAAAAAACACCGGGGAGCTGTTTTTT
CDR3: CASRTTGTKNTGELFF

D: TRBD1
V: TRBV6-6
length: 15
J: TRBJ2-5
DNA: TGTGCCAGCAGACCTCGGGACAGGGGGATCGAGACCCAGTACTTC
CDR3: CASRPRDRGIETQYF

D: TRBD2
V: TRBV5-1
length: 16
J: TRBJ2-2
DNA: TGCGCCAGCAGCAGGCTCCCGGGAGGCCCGGGCGGGGAGCTGTTTTTT
CDR3: CASSRLPGGPGGELFF

D: -
V: TRBV21-1
length: 17
J: TRBJ2-1
DNA: TGTGCCAGCAGCAAAAGTGGAGTAGCGGGAGGTTACAATGAGCAGTTCTTC
CDR3: CASSKSGVAGGYNEQFF

D: -
V: TRBV7-9
length: 19
J: TRBJ2-3
DNA: TGTGCCAGCAGCTTAGATTTACGTTGGGGGGGCGCGGGCACAGATACGCAGTATTTT
CDR3: CASSLDLRWGGAGTDTQYF

D: TRBD2
V: TRBV4-1
length: 15
J: TRBJ2-3
DNA: TGCGCCAGCAGCCAAGCAGCGGGAGGGCTAAATACGCAGTATTTT
CDR3: CASSQAAGGLNTQYF

D: -
V: TRBV6-5
length: 14
J: TRBJ2-7
DNA: TGTGCCAGCAGTTACTCCCCAGGGGGGTACGAGCAGTACTTC
CDR3: CASSYSPGGYEQYF

D: -
V: TRBV28
length: 14
J: TRBJ1-3
DNA: TGTGCCGGAACCCGACACGGCTCTGGAAACACCATATATTTT
CDR3: CAGTRHGSGNTIYF

D: TRBD2
V: TRBV7-2
length: 14
J: TRBJ2-3
DNA: TGTGCCAGCAGCTCGACTAGCGGGAGTGGTACGCAGTATTTT
CDR3: CASSSTSGSGTQYF

D: -
V: TRBV5-4
length: 14
J: TRBJ2-7
DNA: TGTGCCAGCAGCTTGGTGGGCAGGGGCTACGAGCAGTACTTC
CDR3: CASSLVGRGYEQYF

D: TRBD1
V: TRBV6-5
length: 14
J: TRBJ2-7
DNA: TGTGCCAGCAGTTCCGGACAGGGGAACTACGAGCAGTACTTC
CDR3: CASSSGQGNYEQYF

D: -
V: TRBV15
length: 13
J: TRBJ2-1
DNA: TGTGCCACCCGATCAGGGACCTACAATGAGCAGTTCTTC
CDR3: CATRSGTYNEQFF

D: -
V: TRBV6-6
length: 14
J: TRBJ2-3
DNA: TGTGCCAGCAGACCAGCGTCCTCCACAGATACGCAGTATTTT
CDR3: CASRPASSTDTQYF

D: TRBD1
V: TRBV28
length: 16
J: TRBJ2-7
DNA: TGTGCCAGTGTTAAGACCGGGACAGGGACCTCCTACGAGCAGTACTTC
CDR3: CASVKTGTGTSYEQYF

D: TRBD2
V: TRBV28
length: 15
J: TRBJ2-1
DNA: TGTGCCAGCGGCCCCACTAGCGGTCTTGGTAATGAGCAGTTCTTC
CDR3: CASGPTSGLGNEQFF

D: -
V: TRBV5-6
length: 15
J: TRBJ1-3
DNA: TGTGCCAGCAGCCCTCGGTGGGGCTCTGGAAACACCATATATTTT
CDR3: CASSPRWGSGNTIYF

D: TRBD1
V: TRBV28
length: 14
J: TRBJ2-7
DNA: TGTGCCAGCAGGTCCGGGACAGGGGATTACGAGCAGTACTTC
CDR3: CASRSGTGDYEQYF

D: TRBD2
V: TRBV11-2
length: 15
J: TRBJ2-7
DNA: TGTGCCAGCAGCTTGGGAGCGGGAGGGCCTTACGAGCAGTACTTC
CDR3: CASSLGAGGPYEQYF

D: -
V: TRBV29-1
length: 13
J: TRBJ2-5
DNA: TGCAGCGTTGGGGCCGGGAAACAAGAGACCCAGTACTTC
CDR3: CSVGAGKQETQYF

D: -
V: TRBV28
length: 14
J: TRBJ1-5
DNA: TGTGCCAGCAGCCCGGTAGGCCTCCACCGGCCCCAGCATTTT
CDR3: CASSPVGLHRPQHF

D: -
V: TRBV2
length: 12
J: TRBJ2-3
DNA: TGTGCCAGCAGTTATAGCACTGATACGCAGTATTTT
CDR3: CASSYSTDTQYF

D: -
V: TRBV5-4
length: 15
J: TRBJ2-5
DNA: TGTGCCAGCAGCTTTTCGCGGGACGGACAAGAGACCCAGTACTTC
CDR3: CASSFSRDGQETQYF

D: -
V: TRBV4-3
length: 14
J: TRBJ2-1
DNA: TGCGCCAGCAGCCCAATGCGGTTATACAATGAGCAGTTCTTC
CDR3: CASSPMRLYNEQFF